A single sample gave rise to the 11 T cell receptor beta chains below, sequenced in a study of T cell repertoires in cytomegalovirus infection. TCRdb re-called the reads with MiXCR, one entry per CDR3 protein. The table has hundreds of thousands of distinct CDR3 sequences, around a third seen once. Their recognized antigens are unknown. The specimen comprised cultured CD8+ T cells from PBMCs, sampled from culture after CMV antigen stimulation. The receptors derive from a human donor in good health (CMV status not recorded). Some clones in this sample may be carry-over from other donors' samples.

The chain combines TRBV20-1 with TRBJ1-4; 10 nucleotides agree with TRBD1. V shed 4 bases and J 5 bases; nucleotides not matched to a gene: 7. The germline CDR1 and CDR2 sequences are DFQATT and SNEGSKA (reference sequence). The CDR3 runs 15 residues. The CDR3 loop is CSANLMDRGNEKLFF. The DNA of the CDR3 is TGCAGTGCTAATCTCATGGACAGGGGGAATGAAAAACTGTTTTTT.

V gene TRBV11-3 combines with J gene TRBJ2-7, with D possibly being TRBD2 (5 bases). The CDR3 loop spans 16 amino acids. V was pared by 5 bases and J by 0 bases, with 17 bases between. CDR1 SGHNT and CDR2 YENEEA come from the germline V gene. This CDR3 reads CASSPTNGLFSYEQYV. CDR3 in DNA: TGTGCCAGCAGCCCGACTAATGGACTGTTCTCCTACGAGCAGTACGTC.

This chain joins TRBV2 and TRBJ1-2; D not certain. Trimming cost V 8 bases and J 3 bases, with 16 bases left between them. From germline, CDR1 is SNHLY and CDR2 FYNNEI. This CDR3 is built from 14 residues. CDR3 loop: CASLSGRLDYGYTF. CDR3 in DNA: TGTGCCAGCTTGTCCGGCAGGCTAGACTATGGCTACACCTTC.

This clonotype was recorded a few times. This CDR3 is CASSLPGGAGPVYNEQFF. As DNA, the CDR3 is TGTGCCAGCAGCTTACCAGGGGGGGCGGGACCAGTCTACAATGAGCAGTTCTTC. The chain joins TRBV7-2 to TRBJ2-1, with D possibly being TRBD1 or TRBD2 (7 bases each). The CDR3 is 18 amino acids. Germline V lookup: CDR1 SGHTA, CDR2 FQGNSA. With 2 bases removed from V and 3 bases from J, the gap between germline ends came to 20 bases.

For this clonotype: A much larger clone is a single base away; this may be a read error. The chain couples TRBV7-2 to TRBJ2-5; a possible D gene is TRBD2 (6 bases). Germline V gene data show CDR1 as SGHTA and CDR2 as FQGNSA. The CDR3 is made up of 15 amino acids. V was pared by 5 bases and J by 4 bases, with 17 bases between. CDR3 region: CASSIVRGVRETQYF. The CDR3 region has the DNA TGTGCCAGCAGCATAGTGCGGGGTGTTCGAGAGACCCAGTACTTC. The variable domain in full, with the rest retrieved from reference TRBV7-2 and TRBJ2-5, is GAGVSQSPSNKVTEKGKDVELRCDPISGHTALYWYRQSLGQGLEFLIYFQGNSAPDKSGLPSDRFSAERTGGSVSTLTIQRTQQEDSAVYLCASSIVRGVRETQYFGPGTRLLVL.

The chain links TRBV5-4 to TRBJ1-1, with D possibly matching TRBD1 (6 bases). Germline V gives CDR1 SGHNT, CDR2 YYREEE (reference sequence). V lost 4 bases and J lost 4, with 14 bases in between. This CDR3 is 14 amino acids long. DNA of the CDR3: TGTGCCAGCAGCATCGACAGGAGAACCACTGAAGCTTTCTTT. Translating it yields CASSIDRRTTEAFF.

The V call is TRBV19, the J call TRBJ2-7; no reliable D call. Deletions cut 5 bases from V and 4 bases from J, with 15 bases between. Germline CDR1 LNHDA, CDR2 SQIVND (reference sequence). The length of the CDR3 is 14 residues. CDR3 nucleotides: TGTGCCAGTAGTGCCGTATTGGGTGCTTACGAGCAGTACGTC. Amino acid sequence: CASSAVLGAYEQYV.

The table lists this clonotype with many counts. V and J are TRBV19 and TRBJ1-3, with D unclear. The ends were cut back, 6 bases at V and 0 bases at J, with 18 bases in the middle. CDR1 LNHDA and CDR2 SQIVND come from the germline V gene (reference sequence). CDR3 length: 17 amino acids. Here the CDR3 DNA reads TGTGCCAGTAGCCCTGGGCCGGTGGCCTCCTCTGGAAACACCATATATTTT. It encodes CASSPGPVASSGNTIYF.

This clonotype was seen at least ten times. This chain links TRBV5-1 with TRBJ1-1, with D unclear. The CDR3 has 15 residues. The V gene lost 0 bases and the J gene lost 6 bases, with 15 bases spanning the gap. From germline, CDR1 is SGHRS and CDR2 YFSETQ. The CDR3 nucleotides are TGCGCCAGCAGCTTGGCCGTGGGTGTTGGTGCTGAAGCTTTCTTT. Protein product: CASSLAVGVGAEAFF.

This clonotype has more than one count but fewer than ten. The chain uses TRBV6-1 and TRBJ2-7; the match to TRBD1 covers 8 bases. The CDR3 totals 15 residues. Germline loops: CDR1 MNHNS, CDR2 SASEGT. J was trimmed by 4 bases and V by 5 bases; bases with no gene match: 10. For the CDR3, the DNA is TGTGCCAGCAGTCCCCGGGACAGGAATGATTACGAGCAGTACTTC. Its protein product is CASSPRDRNDYEQYF.

This clonotype was counted ten times or more. The chain couples TRBV7-2 to TRBJ2-1, with TRBD2 as a possible D gene (5 bases). The germline gives CDR1 SGHTA, CDR2 FQGNSA. The CDR3 sequence is 20 residues long. V was trimmed by 1 base and J by 0 bases, leaving 22 bases between them. The CDR3 DNA is TGTGCCAGCAGCTTAGAACGGAGGTTGTACGGATCAAACTCCTACAATGAGCAGTTCTTC. Its protein is CASSLERRLYGSNSYNEQFF.